These 21 T cell receptor beta chains came from one sample sequenced in a study of CD8 T cells in ankylosing spondylitis. TCRdb reprocessed the 5' RACE reads via MiXCR and lists one record per CDR3 protein. The sample yields about 140,000 distinct CDR3 sequences, 6% to 8% seen once. Sequenced sample: blood, either unsorted or a sorted T cell fraction (not recorded which). These receptors all come from a female donor with ankylosing spondylitis or in good health (not recorded which).

Many counts were recorded for this clonotype. The rearrangement uses TRBV3-1 and TRBJ2-3; D remains ambiguous. V gave up 0 bases and J gave up 6 bases, with 7 bases separating them. The CDR3 runs 13 residues. Germline loops: CDR1 LGHDT, CDR2 YNNKEL (reference sequence). CDR3 nucleotide sequence: TGTGCCAGCAGCCAAGATCCAGTCGATACGCAGTATTTT. It is translated as CASSQDPVDTQYF.

This clonotype was counted many times. The chain carries TRBV9 and TRBJ1-4, with 10 bases that match TRBD1. The CDR3 has 16 residues. The germline CDR1 and CDR2 sequences are SGDLS and YYNGEE. V lost 3 bases to trimming and J lost 10 bases; unmatched junction nucleotides: 12. CDR3 in DNA: TGTGCCAGCAGCGAATCCGGGACAGGGGTTTTTGGAAAACTGTTTTTT. Translation: CASSESGTGVFGKLFF.

The table lists this clonotype with a few counts. A much larger clone lies one base from this, so it may be a read error. The rearrangement links TRBV20-1 to TRBJ1-1; TRBD1 is a possible D gene (5 bases). The CDR3 runs 12 residues. The germline V gene encodes CDR1 DFQATT and CDR2 SNEGSKA (reference sequence). V was cut by 8 bases and J by 5 bases, with 15 bases left in between. CDR3 in DNA: TGCAGTACGGCAGGGATAGCGACTGAAGCTTTCTTT. Translation gives CSTAGIATEAFF.

Ten or more counts support this clonotype. The chain couples TRBV24-1 to TRBJ2-1; D is undetermined. CDR1 and CDR2 from the germline V gene are KGHDR and SFDVKD. The CDR3 has 13 amino acids. Trimming stripped 5 bases from V and 3 bases from J, with 7 bases between. The chain's CDR3 is CATSGPFYNEQFF. The CDR3 DNA is TGTGCCACCAGTGGCCCCTTCTACAATGAGCAGTTCTTC.

In this sample, this clonotype turned up many times. This chain links TRBV4-3 with TRBJ2-3, with D perhaps TRBD1 (5 bases). CDR3 length: 13 residues. Germline V gene sequence: CDR1 LGHNA, CDR2 YSLEER. With 1 base removed from V and 7 bases from J, the gap between germline ends came to 9 bases. The CDR3 bases are TGCGCCAGCAGCCAAGGAGGACAACATACGCAGTATTTT. Translated, it gives CASSQGGQHTQYF.

In its sample, this clonotype was seen many times. For the CDR3, the DNA is TGCAGTGCTAGCACTCAGGGGATTCAAGAGACCCAGTACTTC. Amino acids: CSASTQGIQETQYF. The chain has TRBV20-1 and TRBJ2-5; the D gene is possibly TRBD1 (6 bases). The germline V gene encodes CDR1 DFQATT and CDR2 SNEGSKA (reference sequence). The V gene lost 3 bases and the J gene lost 2 bases, with 13 bases spanning the gap. The CDR3 runs 14 residues.

The sample holds many counts of this clonotype. This chain uses TRBV20-1 with TRBJ2-5; the D gene is possibly TRBD1 (5 bases). Germline assignment: CDR1 DFQATT and CDR2 SNEGSKA (reference sequence). This CDR3 is built from 16 residues. V lost 1 base, J lost 3 bases, and 18 bases lay in between. The CDR3 here is CSARAPLEGAEETQYF. The DNA for the CDR3 is TGCAGTGCTAGAGCACCATTGGAAGGGGCCGAAGAGACCCAGTACTTC.

This clonotype was seen many times. This CDR3 is CASSQDTNTEAFF. The CDR3 DNA sequence: TGTGCCAGCAGCCAAGACACTAACACTGAAGCTTTCTTT. The gene calls are TRBV3-1 and TRBJ1-1; D not certain. The germline gives CDR1 LGHDT, CDR2 YNNKEL (reference sequence). The CDR3 covers 13 residues. Between the trimmed V and J ends, which lost 0 bases and 2 bases, there was a span of 4 bases.

This clonotype has a count of ten or more. CDR3 in amino acids: CSARDRMNTGELFF. CDR3 nucleotide sequence: TGCAGTGCTAGGGACAGAATGAACACCGGGGAGCTGTTTTTT. The rearrangement uses TRBV20-1 and TRBJ2-2; possible D gene TRBD1, 6 bases. The V gene lost 3 bases and the J gene lost 1 base, with 9 bases spanning the gap. The CDR3 covers 14 residues. Per the germline V gene, CDR1 is DFQATT and CDR2 is SNEGSKA (reference sequence).

This clonotype has at least ten counts. The chain uses TRBV7-8 and TRBJ1-3; maybe TRBD1 (5 bases). The CDR3 is made up of 18 amino acids. The germline CDR1 and CDR2 sequences are SGHVS and FQNEAQ. Trimming pared 5 bases from V and 0 bases from J, leaving 20 bases between. CDR3 bases: TGTGCCAGCAGCCCGGGGACCGACAACCAGCTCTCTGGAAACACCATATATTTT. Protein product: CASSPGTDNQLSGNTIYF.

This clonotype has a count of ten or more. The rearrangement uses TRBV5-1 and TRBJ1-4; TRBD1 is a possible D gene (6 bases). Per germline, CDR1 SGHRS and CDR2 YFSETQ. Trimming shortened V by 0 bases and J by 3 bases, and 9 bases separated the two germline ends. This CDR3 is 15 amino acids long. CDR3 amino acids: CASSLAGTPNEKLFF. CDR3 DNA: TGCGCCAGCAGCTTGGCCGGGACACCTAATGAAAAACTGTTTTTT.

The chain recombines TRBV11-2 with TRBJ2-2; D not resolved. Germline loops: CDR1 SGHAT, CDR2 FQNNGV. With 4 bases removed from V and 7 bases from J, the gap between germline ends came to 16 bases. The CDR3 sequence is 15 residues long. The CDR3 here is CASSYLEDPGGELFF. The CDR3 DNA follows: TGTGCCAGCAGCTACCTAGAGGACCCAGGCGGGGAGCTGTTTTTT. The entire variable domain, with the rest obtained from reference TRBV11-2 and TRBJ2-2, is as follows: EAGVAQSPRYKIIEKRQSVAFWCNPISGHATLYWYQQILGQGPKLLIQFQNNGVVDDSQLPKDRFSAERLKGVDSTLKIQPAKLEDSAVYLCASSYLEDPGGELFFGEGSRLTVL.

This clonotype was seen ten or more times. The rearrangement links TRBV5-1 to TRBJ2-2; 13 bases agree with TRBD2. Unmatched junction bases numbered 5, after V lost 4 bases and J lost 5 bases. The CDR3 covers 16 residues. Germline V CDR1 and CDR2: SGHRS, YFSETQ. CDR3 nucleotide sequence: TGCGCCAGCAGCACGGGACTAGCGGGACCAACCGGGGAGCTGTTTTTT. It is translated as CASSTGLAGPTGELFF.

The rearrangement joins TRBV5-1 to TRBJ2-2, with D perhaps matching TRBD2 (5 bases). There are 14 residues in the CDR3. Germline CDR1 reads SGHRS; CDR2 reads YFSETQ. V lost 2 bases and J lost 6, with 11 bases in between. The DNA of the CDR3 is TGCGCCAGCAGCTTCCTAGCCGTCCCCGGGGAGCTGTTTTTT. Translation: CASSFLAVPGELFF.

This clonotype was recorded at least ten times. CDR3 bases: TGTGCCAGCAGCTCCGAGACACAGCGACAGGGGTTCGCCTACGAGCAGTACTTC. Its translation is CASSSETQRQGFAYEQYF. The chain has TRBV9 and TRBJ2-7; 8 bases are a match to TRBD1. The CDR3 totals 18 residues. The germline CDR1 and CDR2 sequences are SGDLS and YYNGEE. The V gene end was trimmed by 4 bases and the J gene end by 2 bases; junction bases not matched to a gene: 17. The complete variable domain, with remaining parts taken from reference TRBV9 and TRBJ2-7, reads DSGVTQTPKHLITATGQRVTLRCSPRSGDLSVYWYQQSLDQGLQFLIQYYNGEERAKGNILERFSAQQFPDLHSELNLSSLELGDSALYFCASSSETQRQGFAYEQYFGPGTRLTVT.

This clonotype was counted many times. The chain is built from TRBV5-1 and TRBJ1-5; D is perhaps TRBD1 (5 bases). There are 16 residues in the CDR3. The germline V and J ends were trimmed by 3 bases and 2 bases, with 15 bases remaining between them. Germline CDR1 is SGHRS and CDR2 is YFSETQ. The CDR3: CASSSLREGGNQPQHF. CDR3 sequence (DNA): TGCGCCAGCAGCTCGCTCCGGGAAGGGGGCAATCAGCCCCAGCATTTT.

This clonotype showed up many times. The chain couples TRBV28 to TRBJ2-1; D is perhaps TRBD1 (8 bases). V lost 0 bases and J 8 bases, leaving 14 bases between the germline ends. CDR3 length: 15 amino acids. Germline-derived CDR1 and CDR2 are MDHEN and SYDVKM. CDR3 DNA: TGTGCCAGCAGTTTATGGGGAACAGGGGGGGATGAGCAGTTCTTC. Amino acids: CASSLWGTGGDEQFF.

This clonotype was seen many times. The chain joins TRBV6-5 to TRBJ1-3; 8 bases agree with TRBD1. Germline V gene lookup returns CDR1 MNHEY and CDR2 SVGAGI. The CDR3 runs to 17 residues. J lost 0 bases, V lost 0 bases, and 4 bases had no gene match. CDR3: CASSYSSGTGSGNTIYF. In DNA, the CDR3 is TGTGCCAGCAGTTACTCATCCGGGACAGGCTCTGGAAACACCATATATTTT.

This clonotype was counted at least ten times. The chain joins TRBV30 to TRBJ1-1, with 8 bases identical to TRBD1. This CDR3 is built from 12 residues. The V segment lost 8 bases and the J segment 0 bases; nucleotides outside the gene matches: 2. Germline-derived CDR1 and CDR2 are GTSNPN and SVGIG (reference sequence). DNA for the CDR3: TGTGCCGGCAGGGGGCTGAACACTGAAGCTTTCTTT. Its protein product is CAGRGLNTEAFF.

The chain joins TRBV7-2 to TRBJ1-3; 7 positions match TRBD1. With V trimmed by 4 bases and J by 0 bases, 6 bases remained unmatched. CDR1 is SGHTA, CDR2 FQGNSA, per germline. The CDR3 spans 16 residues. The CDR3: CASSSNRDSSGNTIYF. The DNA for the CDR3 is TGTGCCAGCAGCTCGAACCGGGACAGCTCTGGAAACACCATATATTTT.

This clonotype was seen at least ten times. This sequence joins TRBV18 and TRBJ1-1; D gene unclear. V was clipped by 6 bases and J by 1 base, with 9 bases between them. The CDR3 has 13 residues. Germline V CDR1 and CDR2: KGHSH, LQKENI. CDR3 region: CASSLNRNTEAFF. DNA for the CDR3: TGTGCCAGCTCCCTCAACAGGAACACTGAAGCTTTCTTT.